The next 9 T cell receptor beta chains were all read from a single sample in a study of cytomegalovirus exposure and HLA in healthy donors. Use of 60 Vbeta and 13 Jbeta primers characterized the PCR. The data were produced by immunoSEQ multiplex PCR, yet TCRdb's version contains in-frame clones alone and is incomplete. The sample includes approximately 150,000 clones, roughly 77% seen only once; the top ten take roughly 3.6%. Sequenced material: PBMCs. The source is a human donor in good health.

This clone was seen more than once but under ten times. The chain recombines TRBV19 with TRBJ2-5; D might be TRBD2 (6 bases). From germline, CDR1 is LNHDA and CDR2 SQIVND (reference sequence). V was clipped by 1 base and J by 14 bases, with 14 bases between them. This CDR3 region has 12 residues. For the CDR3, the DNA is TGTGCCAGTAGTATAGCCGGGGAGGTTCCATACTTC. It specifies CASSIAGEVPYF. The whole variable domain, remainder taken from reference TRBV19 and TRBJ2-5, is DGGITQSPKYLFRKEGQNVTLSCEQNLNHDAMYWYRQDPGQGLRLIYYSQIVNDFQKGDIAEGYSVSREKKESFPLTVTSAQKNPTAFYLCASSIAGEVPYFGPGTRLLVL.

The CDR3 bases are TGTGCCAGCAGCTCTTTCGCTAGCACGAACACCGGGGAGCTGTTTTTT. Its translation is CASSSFASTNTGELFF. The V and J genes are TRBV7-9 and TRBJ2-2; D might be TRBD2 (5 bases). Germline CDR1 SEHNR, CDR2 FQNEAQ (reference sequence). This CDR3 region has 16 residues. The germline V and J ends were trimmed by 4 bases and 0 bases, with 12 bases remaining between them.

The CDR3 region has the DNA TGTGCCAGCAGCTGGCGACATCCCTACGAGCAGTACTTC. It codes for CASSWRHPYEQYF. The chain recombines TRBV14 with TRBJ2-7, with D unclear. The CDR3 is 13 amino acids. Trimming left V 5 bases short and J 2 bases short, with 10 bases between. Germline V lookup: CDR1 SGHDN, CDR2 FVKESK.

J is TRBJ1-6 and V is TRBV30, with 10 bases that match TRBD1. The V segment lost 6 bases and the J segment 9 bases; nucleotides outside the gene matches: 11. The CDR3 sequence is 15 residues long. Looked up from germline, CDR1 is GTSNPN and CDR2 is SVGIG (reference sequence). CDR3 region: CACFYRDRGGSPLHF. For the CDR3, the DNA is TGTGCCTGTTTTTACCGGGACAGGGGAGGTTCACCCCTCCACTTT. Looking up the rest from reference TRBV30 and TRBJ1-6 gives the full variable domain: SQTIHQWPATLVQPVGSPLSLECTVEGTSNPNLYWYRQAAGRGLQLLFYSVGIGQISSEVPQNLSASRPQDRQFILSSKKLLLSDSGFYLCACFYRDRGGSPLHFGNGTRLTVT.

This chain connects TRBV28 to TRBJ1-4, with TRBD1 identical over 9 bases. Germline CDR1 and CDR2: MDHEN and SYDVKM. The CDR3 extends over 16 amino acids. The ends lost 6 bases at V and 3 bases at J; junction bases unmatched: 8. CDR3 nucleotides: TGTGCCAGCAGGTCGGACAGGGGATGGCCTAATGAAAAACTGTTTTTT. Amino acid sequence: CASRSDRGWPNEKLFF.

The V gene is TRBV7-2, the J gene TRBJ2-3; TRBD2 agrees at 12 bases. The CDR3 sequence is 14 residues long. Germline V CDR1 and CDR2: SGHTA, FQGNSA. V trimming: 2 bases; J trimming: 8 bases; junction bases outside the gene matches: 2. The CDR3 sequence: CASSLSLAGGTQYF. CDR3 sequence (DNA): TGTGCCAGCAGCTTATCACTAGCGGGAGGTACGCAGTATTTT. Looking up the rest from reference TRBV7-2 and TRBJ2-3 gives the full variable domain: GAGVSQSPSNKVTEKGKDVELRCDPISGHTALYWYRQSLGQGLEFLIYFQGNSAPDKSGLPSDRFSAERTGGSVSTLTIQRTQQEDSAVYLCASSLSLAGGTQYFGPGTRLTVL.

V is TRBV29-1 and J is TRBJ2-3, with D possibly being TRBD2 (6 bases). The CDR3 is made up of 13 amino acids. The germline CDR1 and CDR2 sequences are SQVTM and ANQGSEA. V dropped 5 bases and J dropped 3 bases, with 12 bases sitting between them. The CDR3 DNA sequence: TGCAGCGTTTGGTTGGAGGGAACAGATACGCAGTATTTT. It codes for CSVWLEGTDTQYF.

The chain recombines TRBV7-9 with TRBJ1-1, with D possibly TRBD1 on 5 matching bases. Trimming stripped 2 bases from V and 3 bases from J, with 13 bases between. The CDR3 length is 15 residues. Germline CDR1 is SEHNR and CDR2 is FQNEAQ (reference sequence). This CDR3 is CASSLKGRYHTEAFF. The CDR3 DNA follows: TGTGCCAGCAGCTTAAAGGGGAGGTATCACACTGAAGCTTTCTTT.

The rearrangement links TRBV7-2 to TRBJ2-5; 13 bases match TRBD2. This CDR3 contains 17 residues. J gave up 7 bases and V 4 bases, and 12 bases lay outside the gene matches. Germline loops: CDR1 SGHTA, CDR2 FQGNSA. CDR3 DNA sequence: TGTGCCAGCAGCTCGGGACTAGCGGGATACCCCCCGCGGACCCAGTACTTC. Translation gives CASSSGLAGYPPRTQYF. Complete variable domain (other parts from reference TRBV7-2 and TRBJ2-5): GAGVSQSPSNKVTEKGKDVELRCDPISGHTALYWYRQSLGQGLEFLIYFQGNSAPDKSGLPSDRFSAERTGGSVSTLTIQRTQQEDSAVYLCASSSGLAGYPPRTQYFGPGTRLLVL.